What follows are 24 T cell receptor beta chains derived from one specimen sequenced in a study of OX40 agonist ivuxolimab in advanced cancers. Libraries came from the immunoSEQ multiplex PCR assay. Held by TCRdb, this immuneACCESS table contains in-frame sequences only and omits some clones. Under half of the omission traces to an unresolved V gene where checked; the cause of the rest is unknown. This sample lists about 98,000 clones; roughly nine tenths were detected once. The ten largest account for around 0.82% of the sample. This material consisted of CD4+ or CD8+ T cells sorted from blood, taken in a trial of the OX40 agonist ivuxolimab. Receptors originate from an adult with an advanced solid tumor such as melanoma, head and neck, liver or kidney cancer.

This clone was seen a handful of times. The chain is built from TRBV7-9 and TRBJ2-7; 9 bases match TRBD2. Germline lookup yields CDR1 SEHNR and CDR2 FQNEAQ (reference sequence). After removal of 1 base from V and 5 bases from J, the junction contained 6 bases not matched to a gene. The CDR3 totals 15 residues. The CDR3: CASSLGSSGSHEQYF. In nucleotides, the CDR3 is TGTGCCAGCAGCTTAGGGAGTAGCGGGAGCCACGAGCAGTACTTC.

The genes are TRBV30 and TRBJ2-3, with 10 bases lining up with TRBD2. CDR3 length equals 15 residues. From germline, CDR1 is GTSNPN and CDR2 SVGIG (reference sequence). V shed 0 bases, J shed 4 bases, and the junction held 4 bases outside the gene matches. As DNA, the CDR3 is TGTGCCTGGAGTGTCCTAGCGGGAGTTGCAGATACGCAGTATTTT. Encoded protein: CAWSVLAGVADTQYF.

The chain recombines TRBV30 with TRBJ2-7, with D hard to call. The germline V and J ends were trimmed by 3 bases and 3 bases, with 12 bases remaining between them. The CDR3 consists of 13 residues. The V gene's germline CDR1 is GTSNPN and CDR2 SVGIG (reference sequence). CDR3 nucleotides: TGTGCCTGGAGCCCTCACCTGGTCTACGAGCAGTACTTC. Its protein product is CAWSPHLVYEQYF.

The chain employs TRBV6-5 and TRBJ2-4; 8 bases agree with TRBD1. Germline-derived CDR1 and CDR2 are MNHEY and SVGAGI. The length of the CDR3 is 15 residues. V was pared by 0 bases and J by 16 bases, with 14 bases of the junction left unmatched. CDR3 amino acids: CASSYSGDRRYSEYF. CDR3 in DNA: TGTGCCAGCAGTTACTCAGGGGACAGGCGCTATTCGGAATACTTC.

The V call is TRBV14, the J call TRBJ2-1; D ambiguous. Germline CDR1 and CDR2: SGHDN and FVKESK. Trimming cost V 4 bases and J 6 bases, with 7 bases left between them. CDR3 length: 12 amino acids. The DNA for the CDR3 is TGTGCCAGCAGCCGACCCCGCAATGAGCAGTTCTTC. It encodes CASSRPRNEQFF.

V gene TRBV28 combines with J gene TRBJ2-3; TRBD1 matches 10 bases. This CDR3 has 16 residues. Germline CDR1 reads MDHEN; CDR2 reads SYDVKM. The trim removed 6 bases at V and 3 bases at J, leaving 9 bases unmatched. The CDR3 spells CASSPSGTGVTDTQYF. The CDR3 DNA sequence: TGTGCCAGCAGCCCATCCGGGACAGGGGTGACAGATACGCAGTATTTT.

The V call is TRBV25-1, the J call TRBJ1-1, with unresolved D. V was cut by 2 bases and J by 7 bases, with 5 bases left in between. The CDR3 is 11 amino acids. Germline V gene sequence: CDR1 MGHDK, CDR2 SYGVNS. The CDR3 spells CASSERSEAFF. CDR3 coding DNA: TGTGCCAGCAGTGAACGCAGTGAAGCTTTCTTT.

The chain couples TRBV4-1 to TRBJ2-7; a weak D match, TRBD2 (7 bases). The CDR3 covers 13 residues. Germline V CDR1 and CDR2: MGHRA, YSYEKL. The V gene lost 7 bases and the J gene lost 2 bases, with 12 bases spanning the gap. The DNA for the CDR3 is TGCGCCAGCATGGGGGGGCAGACCTACGAGCAGTACTTC. Translation: CASMGGQTYEQYF.

The gene calls are TRBV10-3 and TRBJ2-3; tentative D call: TRBD2 (5 bases). CDR1 and CDR2 (germline): ENHRY, SYGVKD. The CDR3 loop spans 13 amino acids. V was pared by 2 bases and J by 4 bases, with 7 bases between. CDR3 DNA sequence: TGTGCCATCAGTGAGCTGGGAGCAGATACGCAGTATTTT. It is translated as CAISELGADTQYF.

The J gene is TRBJ1-2, the V gene TRBV13, with 8 bases matching TRBD1. This CDR3 is 14 amino acids long. Germline V gene data show CDR1 as PRHDT and CDR2 as FYEKMQ (reference sequence). V lost 3 bases and J lost 8; bases outside the gene matches: 8. This chain's CDR3 is CASSLGGQGGGYTF. As DNA, the CDR3 is TGTGCCAGCAGCTTGGGTGGACAGGGTGGGGGCTACACCTTC.

V gene TRBV10-3 combines with J gene TRBJ1-2, with D hard to call. V shed 6 bases and J shed 4 bases, with 15 bases lying between them. The CDR3 totals 14 residues. Germline V gives CDR1 ENHRY, CDR2 SYGVKD. The CDR3 here is CAIREGRGAYGYTF. As DNA, the CDR3 is TGTGCCATCAGGGAGGGCAGAGGCGCCTATGGCTACACCTTC.

V usage is TRBV28 and J usage is TRBJ2-3; the match to TRBD1 covers 8 bases. V trimming: 5 bases; J trimming: 5 bases; junction bases outside the gene matches: 15. The CDR3 runs to 17 residues. The V gene's germline CDR1 is MDHEN and CDR2 SYDVKM. CDR3 sequence: CASSTRGQGVRGDTQYF. Written as DNA, the CDR3 is TGTGCCAGCAGTACCCGAGGACAGGGCGTCCGTGGAGATACGCAGTATTTT.

The chain uses TRBV5-4 and TRBJ1-2; no clear D. The CDR3 consists of 13 residues. Trimming shortened V by 4 bases and J by 4 bases, and 11 bases separated the two germline ends. Germline V gene data show CDR1 as SGHNT and CDR2 as YYREEE (reference sequence). The DNA for the CDR3 is TGTGCCAGCAGCCCCGCAGGAAGCTATGGCTACACCTTC. It yields the protein CASSPAGSYGYTF.

The chain employs TRBV5-1 and TRBJ2-3; D unclear. The CDR3 is 14 amino acids. V was shortened by 1 base and J by 4 bases, with 10 bases between the two germline ends. Germline V gives CDR1 SGHRS, CDR2 YFSETQ. The chain's CDR3 is CASSLLQSPDTQYF. The DNA for the CDR3 is TGCGCCAGCAGCTTGTTACAGTCTCCAGATACGCAGTATTTT. Full variable domain (rest looked up from reference TRBV5-1 and TRBJ2-3): KAGVTQTPRYLIKTRGQQVTLSCSPISGHRSVSWYQQTPGQGLQFLFEYFSETQRNKGNFPGRFSGRQFSNSRSEMNVSTLELGDSALYLCASSLLQSPDTQYFGPGTRLTVL.

V is TRBV9 and J is TRBJ1-1; the D gene is possibly TRBD1 (6 bases). Germline V gives CDR1 SGDLS, CDR2 YYNGEE. V was pared by 3 bases and J by 1 base, with 13 bases between. This CDR3 has 15 residues. DNA for the CDR3: TGTGCCAGCAGCGCCCAGGGGTTACCGAACACTGAAGCTTTCTTT. Amino acids: CASSAQGLPNTEAFF.

With regard to this clone: At one end, the junction sequence differs from germline, possibly due to a read error. The V and J genes are TRBV7-2 and TRBJ1-2; D ambiguous. The germline CDR1 and CDR2 sequences are SGHTA and FQGNSA. CDR3 size: 15 residues. CDR3 residues: CAGSQSARGGYGYTF. The CDR3 nucleotides are TGTGCCGGCAGCCAATCTGCGCGGGGTGGCTATGGCTACACCTTC.

The chain recombines TRBV6-5 with TRBJ1-5; D gene uncertain. CDR1 is MNHEY and CDR2 is SVGAGI in the germline V gene. Trimming shortened V by 4 bases and J by 7 bases, and 11 bases separated the two germline ends. There are 13 residues in the CDR3. The CDR3 loop is CASSFRRFQPQHF. The CDR3 bases are TGTGCCAGCAGTTTCCGACGGTTCCAGCCCCAGCATTTT.

This chain uses TRBV11-3 with TRBJ2-2; D unresolved. Germline lookup yields CDR1 SGHNT and CDR2 YENEEA. The V and J ends lost 1 base and 7 bases respectively, with 7 bases between them. The CDR3 covers 13 residues. The CDR3 protein is CASSLGLSGELFF. The CDR3 coding sequence is TGTGCCAGCAGCTTAGGGTTAAGCGGGGAGCTGTTTTTT.

The V call is TRBV5-6, the J call TRBJ1-4; D perhaps matches TRBD1 (6 bases). Germline loops: CDR1 SGHDT, CDR2 YYEEEE. The V gene lost 4 bases and the J gene lost 3 bases, with 16 bases spanning the gap. There are 16 residues in the CDR3. The CDR3 is CASSKGAGAANEKLFF. The CDR3 DNA sequence: TGTGCCAGCAGCAAAGGTGCGGGGGCGGCTAATGAAAAACTGTTTTTT.

Turning to this clone: The same CDR3 also results from other DNA sequences found in this sample. The chain links TRBV5-4 to TRBJ2-5; D assignment may be TRBD1 or TRBD2 (5 bases each). Germline CDR1 reads SGHNT; CDR2 reads YYREEE (reference sequence). The CDR3 is 13 amino acids. V lost 3 bases and J 4 bases, leaving 10 bases between the germline ends. Here the CDR3 reads CASSSGGGETQYF. DNA of the CDR3: TGTGCCAGCAGCTCTGGGGGTGGAGAGACCCAGTACTTC. Full variable domain (outside the CDR3, taken from reference TRBV5-4 and TRBJ2-5): ETGVTQSPTHLIKTRGQQVTLRCSSQSGHNTVSWYQQALGQGPQFIFQYYREEENGRGNFPPRFSGLQFPNYSSELNVNALELDDSALYLCASSSGGGETQYFGPGTRLLVL.

This clone was seen more than once but under ten times. The chain carries TRBV5-1 and TRBJ2-5; possibly TRBD2 for D (7 bases). The germline V gene has CDR1 SGHRS and CDR2 YFSETQ. V was shortened by 4 bases and J by 4 bases, with 20 bases between the two germline ends. This CDR3 spans 16 amino acids. The CDR3 DNA reads TGCGCCAGCAGCCCCGGCGGGGGCAATAGAGGAGAGACCCAGTACTTC. Translating it yields CASSPGGGNRGETQYF.

The rearrangement joins TRBV5-4 to TRBJ2-6; the D gene could be TRBD1 or TRBD2 (5 bases each). The V gene lost 4 bases and the J gene lost 5 bases, with 19 bases spanning the gap. The germline V gene has CDR1 SGHNT and CDR2 YYREEE (reference sequence). The CDR3 is made up of 17 amino acids. The CDR3 DNA reads as TGTGCCAGCAGCCCCTCCTCTGGGGGAGTAAGGGCCAACGTCCTGACTTTC. Translating gives CASSPSSGGVRANVLTF.

The chain combines TRBV4-3 with TRBJ2-1; 14 nucleotides agree with TRBD2. Germline CDR1 is LGHNA and CDR2 is YSLEER. With V trimmed by 4 bases and J by 8 bases, 16 bases remained unmatched. The CDR3 sequence is 19 residues long. CDR3 region: CASSPNRLAGGRGDDEQFF. CDR3 bases: TGCGCCAGCAGCCCCAATAGACTAGCGGGAGGGCGAGGGGACGATGAGCAGTTCTTC.

CDR3 residues: CASSFRDRGNTGELFF. CDR3 nucleotides: TGTGCCAGCAGCTTCCGGGACAGGGGTAACACCGGGGAGCTGTTTTTT. The genes are TRBV5-6 and TRBJ2-2; TRBD1 aligns across 10 bases. Germline V gene sequence: CDR1 SGHDT, CDR2 YYEEEE. The V segment lost 2 bases and the J segment 2 bases; nucleotides outside the gene matches: 3. The CDR3 spans 16 residues.